The clone carrying this T cell receptor (beta chain) was counted many times. The sample is drawn from a study of human T cells and chemical hapten exposure. Time point described: healthy volunteer bleed at 6 weeks. The authors' total RNA extraction used unfractionated whole blood. This CDR3 comprises 20 residues. The J segment lost 1 base and the V segment lost 0 bases, leaving 14 bases of the junction unmatched. CDR1 LGHNA and CDR2 YSLEER come from the germline V gene. Per the authors' pipeline: Samples had a median of around 94,000 TCRs, ranging about 20,000 to 690,600. TCRdb re-called the RACE reads with MiXCR, one entry per CDR3 protein. The V and J calls follow TCRdb's processing rather than the paper's. The sample comprises 65,000 to 95,000 distinct CDR3 sequences, approximately 8.6% of which are singletons, and about 1.7% rests with the top ten.

The chain carries TRBV4-3 and TRBJ2-5; 10 bases fit TRBD2. The source of this sequence is a female donor in good health. Some clones in this sample may be carry-over from other donors' samples. The specimen was whole blood. This CDR3 is CASSQDTGSGLAGVQETQYF. The CDR3 DNA sequence: TGCGCCAGCAGCCAAGATACAGGTTCGGGCCTAGCGGGGGTCCAAGAGACCCAGTACTTC.